This T cell receptor (beta chain) was sequenced during a study of human T cells and chemical hapten exposure. Whole-study context: All through the approximately 25-week study, the scalp of each patient received diphenylcyclopropenone doses weekly. Points from the study as a whole: Counts of expanded TCRs (at PT1) showed a positive correlation with patch test score. High-frequency TCRs, those above 1 in 1000, stayed the same after DPC sensitization. The presence of alopecia in the donors means their immune response may differ from healthy people's.

Time point defined: pre-sensitization, week 0. Noted treatment: therapeutic diphenylcyclopropenone sensitization with weekly scalp DPC. This clonotype has more than one count but fewer than ten. The antigen is undetermined. Each CDR3 protein gets one entry after TCRdb re-called the RACE reads with MiXCR. The table has 300,000 to 450,000 distinct CDR3 sequences, around 5.5% seen once. V trimming: 5 bases; J trimming: 2 bases; junction bases outside the gene matches: 4. This CDR3 spans 15 amino acids. Per germline, CDR1 SEHNR and CDR2 FQNEAQ (reference sequence). J is TRBJ2-5 and V is TRBV7-9; 11 nucleotides align to TRBD1. The receptor's source is a woman aged 18-29 years with alopecia areata. Some clones in this sample may be carry-over from other donors' samples. Sequencing used whole blood, obtained in connection with sensitization to the hapten diphenylcyclopropenone (DPC). CDR3 sequence reads: CASSGTGGDQETQYF. CDR3 DNA: TGTGCCAGCAGCGGGACAGGGGGGGATCAAGAGACCCAGTACTTC.